This record looks at one TCR beta chain sequence and its context. What it binds is not known. This entry is derived from a study of cytomegalovirus exposure and HLA in healthy donors. Study-wide results and limits: Information on immune exposure was restricted to one variable (CMV serostatus). Upon later analysis, HLA-associated TCR beta chains proved more clonally expanded than other, equally common chains.

V was clipped by 3 bases and J by 5 bases; unmatched bases: 9. Germline values: CDR1 MGHRA, CDR2 YSYEKL. The CDR3 covers 16 residues. Vbeta (60) and Jbeta (13) primers were used in the PCR. As handled by the study authors: Approximately 86 million unique TCR beta chains, 10 million to 14 million shared, were counted in a later analysis. The method was immunoSEQ multiplex PCR; TCRdb's version includes in-frame clones alone and lacks a portion of them. V and J calls and clone size are given by that table; D and trimming were obtained from the DNA. The repertoire holds 90,000 to 130,000 clones, over 65% seen once, with under 1.5% in the top ten.

Sequencing input: PBMCs. The sequence was obtained from a woman aged 25 to 39 in good health and CMV-seronegative. The J gene is TRBJ2-5, the V gene TRBV4-1; the match to TRBD2 covers 10 bases. The CDR3 spells CASSQDSGGVLETQYF. CDR3 nucleotides: TGCGCCAGCAGCCAGGACAGCGGGGGGGTTTTGGAGACCCAGTACTTC.